These T cell receptor beta chains were read from a single sample in a study of blood T cells in healthy people across ages. Via MiXCR, TCRdb re-called the 5' RACE reads, giving one row per CDR3 protein. The table shows some 690,000 distinct CDR3 sequences, with 20% to 25% occurring only once. Sequencing input: blood. The receptors shown here come from a man in his 70s in good health. CDR3s include the opening cysteine and the closing phenylalanine or tryptophan. Each record gives: J gene, clone size, V gene, CDR3 protein. Size is omitted from some rows. Given values are once, few, many or a class for expanded clones.

j_gene: TRBJ2-3
abundance: many
v_gene: TRBV5-1
CDR3aa: CASSLGLAASTDTQYF

j_gene: TRBJ1-5
abundance: NA
v_gene: TRBV4-1
CDR3aa: CASSQVEGPQPQHF

j_gene: TRBJ1-2
abundance: few
v_gene: TRBV12-3/TRBV12-4
CDR3aa: CASSRNRGGYGYTF

j_gene: TRBJ2-7
abundance: few
v_gene: TRBV6-5
CDR3aa: CASSRRPLGEQYF

j_gene: TRBJ2-1
abundance: many
v_gene: TRBV10-3
CDR3aa: CAISELAGGYNEQFF

j_gene: TRBJ2-2
abundance: few
v_gene: TRBV12-3/TRBV12-4
CDR3aa: CASTEGTSNTGELFF

j_gene: TRBJ2-4
abundance: few
v_gene: TRBV15
CDR3aa: CATSRGKGAELAKNIQYF

j_gene: TRBJ1-5
abundance: few
v_gene: TRBV28
CDR3aa: CASSLRRPGDQPQHF

j_gene: TRBJ2-3
abundance: NA
v_gene: TRBV5-1
CDR3aa: CASSVAGLGDTQYF

j_gene: TRBJ1-6
abundance: NA
v_gene: TRBV7-3
CDR3aa: CASSLTDRAETPLQF

j_gene: TRBJ1-1
abundance: NA
v_gene: TRBV28
CDR3aa: CASHSPSGRDLNTEAFF

j_gene: TRBJ1-1
abundance: NA
v_gene: TRBV29-1
CDR3aa: CSGQQGAVEAFF

j_gene: TRBJ1-1
abundance: few
v_gene: TRBV18
CDR3aa: CASPPGTGHSTEAFF

j_gene: TRBJ2-3
abundance: NA
v_gene: TRBV6-6
CDR3aa: CASSSGTGGAGTDTQYF

j_gene: TRBJ1-4
abundance: NA
v_gene: TRBV5-1
CDR3aa: CASSLFGTGEEKLFF

j_gene: TRBJ2-5
abundance: NA
v_gene: TRBV10-3
CDR3aa: CAISESIPGRETQYF

j_gene: TRBJ2-5
abundance: NA
v_gene: TRBV11-2
CDR3aa: CASSSKGGLTETQYF

j_gene: TRBJ1-6
abundance: few
v_gene: TRBV18
CDR3aa: CASSPRNSPLHF

j_gene: TRBJ2-7
abundance: NA
v_gene: TRBV6-6
CDR3aa: CASSPRTSGSYEQYF

j_gene: TRBJ1-4
abundance: NA
v_gene: TRBV18
CDR3aa: CAGSPTQTDEKLFF

j_gene: TRBJ1-1
abundance: NA
v_gene: TRBV24-1
CDR3aa: CATSDGGHKNTEAFF

j_gene: TRBJ2-5
abundance: NA
v_gene: TRBV10-2
CDR3aa: CASSASGGLEQYF

j_gene: TRBJ1-2
abundance: NA
v_gene: TRBV24-1
CDR3aa: CATSESGQDYGYTF

j_gene: TRBJ2-2
abundance: NA
v_gene: TRBV12-3/TRBV12-4
CDR3aa: CASSPGLAGFGGELFF

j_gene: TRBJ2-3
abundance: few
v_gene: TRBV29-1
CDR3aa: CSGGLRDRGPDTQYF

j_gene: TRBJ1-5
abundance: NA
v_gene: TRBV10-3
CDR3aa: CAISDYQDQPQHF

j_gene: TRBJ1-2
abundance: many
v_gene: TRBV12-3/TRBV12-4
CDR3aa: CASGGALVNYGYTF

j_gene: TRBJ1-1
abundance: few
v_gene: TRBV28
CDR3aa: CASRDRGPVAFF

j_gene: TRBJ2-4
abundance: NA
v_gene: TRBV7-2
CDR3aa: CASSAQGAKNIQYF

j_gene: TRBJ1-2
abundance: NA
v_gene: TRBV5-1
CDR3aa: CASRLGEQHYGYTF

j_gene: TRBJ1-1
abundance: NA
v_gene: TRBV7-9
CDR3aa: CASSPKDTEAFF

j_gene: TRBJ1-1
abundance: few
v_gene: TRBV28
CDR3aa: CASRSPTGRTEAFF

j_gene: TRBJ2-5
abundance: few
v_gene: TRBV12-3/TRBV12-4
CDR3aa: CASSPLGGGSLETQYF

j_gene: TRBJ2-3
abundance: few
v_gene: TRBV7-9
CDR3aa: CASSYGAGGSTDTQYF

j_gene: TRBJ2-3
abundance: NA
v_gene: TRBV10-3
CDR3aa: CAIKDSTGADTQYF

j_gene: TRBJ2-4
abundance: NA
v_gene: TRBV7-2
CDR3aa: CACSHPGTRDWYF

j_gene: TRBJ2-2
abundance: NA
v_gene: TRBV5-1
CDR3aa: CASSQTSGGATPGELFF

j_gene: TRBJ1-4
abundance: NA
v_gene: TRBV5-1
CDR3aa: CASSSEGATNEKLFF

j_gene: TRBJ1-1
abundance: few
v_gene: TRBV6-1
CDR3aa: CASRALTNTEAFF

j_gene: TRBJ1-2
abundance: few
v_gene: TRBV9
CDR3aa: CASSVDLLRGGYTF

j_gene: TRBJ1-5
abundance: few
v_gene: TRBV6-2/TRBV6-3
CDR3aa: CASINRSNQPQHF

j_gene: TRBJ2-1
abundance: NA
v_gene: TRBV6-2/TRBV6-3
CDR3aa: CATLGSGRIGEQFF

j_gene: TRBJ2-5
abundance: NA
v_gene: TRBV20-1
CDR3aa: CSARDPSGGRETQYF

j_gene: TRBJ1-3
abundance: NA
v_gene: TRBV12-3/TRBV12-4
CDR3aa: CASRAGTGFGNTIYF

j_gene: TRBJ2-5
abundance: NA
v_gene: TRBV20-1
CDR3aa: CSGGGFWETQYF

j_gene: TRBJ1-1
abundance: NA
v_gene: TRBV29-1
CDR3aa: CSGDRLMNTEAFF